This T cell receptor beta chain is drawn from a study of blood T cell repertoires in COVID-19. Overall study: The United States, Italy and Spain provided the acute and convalescent COVID-19 samples.

CDR3 size: 17 residues. V shed 3 bases, J shed 3 bases, and the junction held 11 bases outside the gene matches. Germline V lookup: CDR1 SGHNT, CDR2 YYREEE (reference sequence). Here immunoSEQ multiplex PCR was the method, and the copy in TCRdb shows in-frame clones only, minus some. Among approximately 250,000 clones listed, less than 90% were seen once. Sequenced: peripheral blood. This sequence joins TRBV5-4 and TRBJ2-3; 9 nucleotides match TRBD2. This TCR was recovered from a woman in her 70s with COVID-19, enrolled during active disease. The CDR3: CASSSLIGGGGTDTQYF. For the CDR3, the DNA is TGTGCCAGCAGCTCGTTGATCGGCGGGGGGGGGACAGATACGCAGTATTTT.